These T cell receptor beta chains were read from a single sample in a study of cytomegalovirus exposure and HLA in healthy donors. Sequencing used immunoSEQ multiplex PCR; TCRdb keeps in-frame clones, though not all of them. The table lists over 150,000 clones, 75% to 85% of them singletons. The source material was PBMCs. The receptors were gathered from a man aged 25-40 years in good health and CMV-seropositive. CDR3s include the opening cysteine and the closing phenylalanine or tryptophan. The order of the fields is clone size, D gene, V gene, J gene, CDR3 protein, CDR3 DNA. A D gene is named only where the DNA matches it firmly. The size field is filled for only some rows; it gives once, few, many or a size class.

NA	NA	TRBV28	TRBJ1-2	CASNEGSYGYTF	TGTGCCAGCAACGAGGGTAGCTATGGCTACACCTTC
NA	NA	TRBV28	TRBJ2-7	CASSPSQGITLYEQYF	TGTGCCAGCAGCCCCAGTCAGGGTATCACTCTCTACGAGCAGTACTTC
NA	NA	TRBV7-9	TRBJ1-1	CASSLADMNTEAFF	TGTGCCAGCAGCTTAGCTGACATGAACACTGAAGCTTTCTTT
few	NA	TRBV7-2	TRBJ1-2	CASSLAHTGPRGYTF	TGTGCCAGCAGCTTAGCGCATACAGGGCCCCGGGGCTACACCTTC
few	NA	TRBV4-3	TRBJ2-1	CASSQGTGDYNEQFF	TGCGCCAGCAGCCAAGGGACGGGAGATTACAATGAGCAGTTCTTC
few	TRBD2	TRBV28	TRBJ2-1	CASSYLLAGVDNEQFF	TGTGCCAGCAGTTACCTGCTAGCGGGAGTTGACAATGAGCAGTTCTTC
NA	TRBD1	TRBV5-1	TRBJ1-1	CASSLEGAGVPAFF	TGCGCCAGCAGCTTGGAGGGGGCAGGGGTGCCGGCTTTCTTT
NA	TRBD1	TRBV11-3	TRBJ2-5	CASSPDRGQYQETQYF	TGTGCCAGCAGCCCGGACAGGGGGCAGTACCAAGAGACCCAGTACTTC
NA	NA	TRBV7-6	TRBJ2-3	CASSSLAGASSTDTQYF	TGTGCCAGCAGCTCCCTGGCGGGGGCCTCTAGCACAGATACGCAGTATTTT
NA	TRBD1	TRBV30	TRBJ1-2	CAWSGGQGTYGYTF	TGTGCCTGGAGTGGGGGACAGGGAACCTATGGCTACACCTTC
once	NA	TRBV11-3	TRBJ1-2	CASSSTDGYTF	TGTGCCAGCAGCTCGACAGATGGCTACACCTTC
NA	NA	TRBV6-5	TRBJ1-1	CASSSAVGGEAFF	TGTGCCAGCAGTTCCGCGGTTGGCGGTGAAGCTTTCTTT
few	TRBD1	TRBV6-1	TRBJ1-6	CASSGPGQANSPLHF	TGTGCCAGCAGTGGACCGGGACAGGCAAATTCACCCCTCCACTTT
NA	NA	TRBV2	TRBJ1-5	CASTGSGSNQPQHF	TGTGCCAGCACGGGTAGTGGGAGCAATCAGCCCCAGCATTTT
NA	TRBD1	TRBV19	TRBJ1-1	CASSIDRGSNTEAFF	TGTGCCAGTAGTATTGACAGGGGCTCAAACACTGAAGCTTTCTTT
NA	TRBD1	TRBV18	TRBJ1-5	CASSLDGTENQPQHF	TGTGCCAGCTCACTGGACGGGACAGAAAATCAGCCCCAGCATTTT
NA	TRBD2	TRBV11-3	TRBJ2-7	CASWGGGYEQYF	TGTGCCAGCTGGGGGGGAGGCTACGAGCAGTACTTC
NA	NA	TRBV19	TRBJ2-3	CASSIARGLSGADTQYF	TGTGCCAGTAGTATAGCTCGGGGGTTGAGCGGCGCAGATACGCAGTATTTT
NA	NA	TRBV27	TRBJ2-1	CASSFIGGSYNEQFF	TGTGCCAGCAGTTTTATAGGGGGCTCCTACAATGAGCAGTTCTTC
NA	TRBD2	TRBV28	TRBJ2-5	CASSTDKAGGQETQYF	TGTGCCAGCAGTACCGACAAAGCGGGAGGTCAGGAGACCCAGTACTTC
NA	TRBD1	TRBV29-1	TRBJ1-1	CSVEDGGQGAFEAFF	TGCAGCGTTGAAGATGGGGGACAGGGCGCTTTTGAAGCTTTCTTT
NA	NA	TRBV18	TRBJ2-7	CASSPSGESYEQYF	TGTGCCAGCTCACCGTCTGGAGAATCCTACGAGCAGTACTTC
NA	TRBD2	TRBV4-3	TRBJ2-1	CASSQRKGLAHNEQFF	TGCGCCAGCAGCCAACGTAAGGGACTAGCTCACAATGAGCAGTTCTTC
NA	TRBD2	TRBV7-8	TRBJ2-2	CASSLARTSGGLGELFF	TGTGCCAGCAGCTTAGCCCGGACTAGCGGGGGACTTGGGGAGCTGTTTTTT
NA	TRBD2	TRBV5-4	TRBJ2-3	CASSSGLAATSTDTQYF	TGTGCCAGCAGTTCGGGACTAGCCGCGACTAGCACAGATACGCAGTATTTT
NA	TRBD2	TRBV5-4	TRBJ2-1	CASSRRLAGTDEQFF	TGTGCCAGCAGCCGACGACTAGCGGGAACAGATGAGCAGTTCTTC
NA	NA	TRBV20-1	TRBJ2-5	CSADLETQYF	TGCAGTGCTGACTTGGAGACCCAGTACTTC
once	NA	TRBV27	TRBJ2-7	CASSQGGVQGRWYF	TGTGCCAGCAGTCAGGGAGGTGTCCAGGGCCGCTGGTACTTC
NA	TRBD1	TRBV7-9	TRBJ2-5	CASSLTPGGGKETQYF	TGTGCCAGCAGCCTTACTCCAGGGGGCGGGAAGGAGACCCAGTACTTC
NA	TRBD1	TRBV6-5	TRBJ1-2	CASSRTGSYGYTF	TGTGCCAGCAGCCGGACAGGGTCCTATGGCTACACCTTC
NA	TRBD1	TRBV27	TRBJ2-7	CASSPADRVLYEQYF	TGTGCCAGCAGTCCAGCCGACAGGGTATTATACGAGCAGTACTTC
NA	NA	TRBV6-5	TRBJ2-2	CASSPPFGAVGELFF	TGTGCCAGCAGTCCCCCATTTGGGGCCGTCGGGGAGCTGTTTTTT
NA	TRBD1	TRBV5-1	TRBJ2-1	CASSLKARGYHGSYNEQFF	TGCGCCAGCAGCTTGAAGGCCAGGGGGTACCATGGCTCCTACAATGAGCAGTTCTTC
NA	NA	TRBV13	TRBJ2-7	CASSLGPSFDSSSYEQYF	TGTGCCAGCAGCTTAGGTCCTTCCTTCGACAGTAGCTCCTACGAGCAGTACTTC
NA	NA	TRBV28	TRBJ2-3	CAVRRANTQYF	TGTGCCGTAAGAAGAGCCAATACGCAGTATTTT
few	TRBD1	TRBV19	TRBJ2-7	CATGQAVSYEQYF	TGTGCCACCGGACAGGCTGTCTCCTACGAGCAGTACTTC
NA	NA	TRBV18	TRBJ2-5	CASSGGSTWEQYF	TGTGCCAGCTCGGGCGGGTCAACGTGGGAGCAGTACTTC
NA	TRBD2	TRBV27	TRBJ2-1	CASSSGWTSGRAHPEQFF	TGTGCCAGCAGTTCTGGCTGGACTAGCGGGAGGGCCCACCCTGAGCAGTTCTTC
NA	NA	TRBV25-1	TRBJ1-1	CASSDPGRTEAFF	TGTGCCAGCAGTGATCCAGGGCGGACTGAAGCTTTCTTT
few	NA	TRBV4-1	TRBJ1-3	CASSQDAPQGGGNTIYF	TGCGCCAGCAGCCAAGATGCACCCCAGGGTGGCGGAAACACCATATATTTT
NA	TRBD2	TRBV10-1	TRBJ2-1	CASSQSKRGSSYNEQFF	TGCGCCAGCAGTCAATCTAAGCGGGGAAGCTCCTACAATGAGCAGTTCTTC
once	NA	TRBV2	TRBJ1-1	CATENGGAVDTEAFF	TGTGCCACTGAAAATGGGGGGGCGGTGGACACTGAAGCTTTCTTT
once	TRBD2	TRBV2	TRBJ2-1	CASHPRGGNNEQFF	TGTGCCAGCCACCCCCGGGGGGGAAACAATGAGCAGTTCTTC
NA	TRBD1	TRBV10-3	TRBJ2-5	CAISEIDRGQETQYF	TGTGCCATCAGTGAGATTGACAGGGGCCAAGAGACCCAGTACTTC
NA	NA	TRBV9	TRBJ2-3	CASSVTSLSTDTQYF	TGTGCCAGCAGCGTAACTAGCCTAAGCACAGATACGCAGTATTTT
NA	NA	TRBV19	TRBJ2-7	CASSFGVSYEQYF	TGTGCCAGTAGTTTCGGGGTCTCCTACGAGCAGTACTTC
NA	TRBD2	TRBV4-1	TRBJ2-1	CASSQFGSGGGNNEQFF	TGCGCCAGCAGCCAATTCGGCTCGGGGGGGGGTAACAATGAGCAGTTCTTC
once	NA	TRBV5-6	TRBJ2-1	CASSFRGAPYNEQFF	TGTGCCAGCAGCTTCAGGGGTGCCCCCTACAATGAGCAGTTCTTC
NA	TRBD2	TRBV11-2	TRBJ2-7	CASTHPSGDAPYF	TGTGCCAGCACACATCCTAGCGGGGACGCACCGTACTTC
NA	NA	TRBV12-5	TRBJ1-5	CASGLRSTGSQNQPQHF	TGTGCTAGTGGTTTGAGATCAACAGGGTCCCAGAATCAGCCCCAGCATTTT
NA	TRBD1	TRBV5-6	TRBJ2-7	CASSFRDRGTEQYF	TGTGCCAGCAGCTTCCGGGACAGGGGGACCGAGCAGTACTTC
NA	NA	TRBV7-9	TRBJ2-7	CASSFLQGYEQYF	TGTGCCAGCAGCTTTTTACAGGGCTACGAGCAGTACTTC
NA	TRBD2	TRBV6-1	TRBJ2-7	CASRGTSGGYEQYF	TGTGCCAGCAGAGGGACTAGCGGGGGCTACGAGCAGTACTTC